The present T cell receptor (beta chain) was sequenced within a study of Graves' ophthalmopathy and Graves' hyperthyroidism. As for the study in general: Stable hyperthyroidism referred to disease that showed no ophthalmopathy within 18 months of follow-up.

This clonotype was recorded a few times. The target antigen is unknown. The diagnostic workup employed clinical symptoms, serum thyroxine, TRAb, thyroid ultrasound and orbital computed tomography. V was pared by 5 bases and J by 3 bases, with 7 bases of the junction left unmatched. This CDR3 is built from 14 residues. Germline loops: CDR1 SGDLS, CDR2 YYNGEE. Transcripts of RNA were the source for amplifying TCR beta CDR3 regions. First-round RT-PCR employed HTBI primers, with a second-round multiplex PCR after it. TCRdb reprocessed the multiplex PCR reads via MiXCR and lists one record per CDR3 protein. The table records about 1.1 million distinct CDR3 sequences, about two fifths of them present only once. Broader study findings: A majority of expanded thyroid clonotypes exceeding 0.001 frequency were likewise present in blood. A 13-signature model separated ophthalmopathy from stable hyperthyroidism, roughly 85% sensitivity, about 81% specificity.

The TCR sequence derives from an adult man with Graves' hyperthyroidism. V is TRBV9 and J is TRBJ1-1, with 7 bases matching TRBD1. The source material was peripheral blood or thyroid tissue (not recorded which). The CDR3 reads CASRLGQKDTEAFF. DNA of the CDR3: TGTGCCAGCAGACTGGGACAGAAGGACACTGAAGCTTTCTTT.